Presented here are 27 T cell receptor beta chains from one specimen sequenced in a study of blood T cells in healthy people across ages. Primers used in a second PCR of about 6 to 11 cycles were a sample-barcoded 5' primer and a J-beta primer mix. MiXCR, run by TCRdb on the 5' RACE reads, gives a single entry per CDR3 protein. The table lists around 800,000 distinct CDR3 sequences, 62% of them singletons, with 25% to 35% in the top ten. Sequenced material: blood. The origin of the receptors is a man aged 30 to 45 in good health.

This rearrangement joins TRBV11-2 to TRBJ2-7, with D perhaps TRBD1 (6 bases). The CDR3 consists of 14 residues. V dropped 4 bases and J dropped 6 bases, with 16 bases sitting between them. CDR1 is SGHAT, CDR2 FQNNGV, per germline. CDR3 DNA: TGTGCCAGCAGCTGGGACACCTCAAGGGGCGAGCAGTACTTC. Translation gives CASSWDTSRGEQYF.

The rearrangement links TRBV10-3 to TRBJ1-2, with D possibly TRBD1 on 6 matching bases. This CDR3 has 14 residues. The ends were cut back, 3 bases at V and 0 bases at J, with 8 bases in the middle. Germline values: CDR1 ENHRY, CDR2 SYGVKD. The CDR3 is CAISDNRANYGYTF. CDR3 nucleotide sequence: TGTGCCATCAGTGACAACAGGGCTAACTATGGCTACACCTTC.

V gene TRBV9 combines with J gene TRBJ2-4; D is possibly TRBD2 (5 bases). V was clipped by 0 bases and J by 7 bases, with 14 bases between them. CDR3 length: 15 amino acids. Germline V gene sequence: CDR1 SGDLS, CDR2 YYNGEE. The CDR3 nucleotides are TGTGCCAGCAGCGTAGAGGGCATCCCGGGGAACATTCAGTACTTC. Translation: CASSVEGIPGNIQYF.

This sequence joins TRBV2 and TRBJ2-3; 10 bases match TRBD2. CDR3 size: 15 residues. J lost 6 bases, V lost 7 bases, and 10 bases had no gene match. In germline, CDR1 is SNHLY, CDR2 FYNNEI. The CDR3 here is CASMIAAGGTDTQYF. The CDR3 nucleotides are TGTGCCAGCATGATTGCAGCGGGGGGGACGGATACGCAGTATTTT.

The rearrangement uses TRBV3-1 and TRBJ2-1; tentative D call: TRBD1 (5 bases). Germline loops: CDR1 LGHDT, CDR2 YNNKEL (reference sequence). There are 15 residues in the CDR3. The V gene lost 0 bases and the J gene lost 8 bases, with 14 bases spanning the gap. The CDR3 region has the DNA TGTGCCAGCAGCCAAGATGGGGCAATTCAGGATGAGCAGTTCTTC. Protein product: CASSQDGAIQDEQFF.

CDR3 nucleotide sequence: TGTGCCAGCAGCCAAGGATTGCGGATCCAAGAGACCCAGTACTTC. It yields the protein CASSQGLRIQETQYF. The chain recombines TRBV4-2 with TRBJ2-5; no firm D call. V lost 1 base and J lost 1, with 10 bases in between. The CDR3 extends over 15 amino acids. The germline V gene has CDR1 LGHNA and CDR2 YNFKEQ.

This clonotype was picked up a small number of times. The chain employs TRBV29-1 and TRBJ2-7; 9 bases fit TRBD1. The V gene's germline CDR1 is SQVTM and CDR2 ANQGSEA. CDR3 size: 15 residues. V trimming: 1 base; J trimming: 5 bases; junction bases outside the gene matches: 9. The CDR3 DNA follows: TGCAGCGTTGAAGTTTCCGGGACAGGGAAGGACGAGCAGTACTTC. Amino acid sequence: CSVEVSGTGKDEQYF.

This rearrangement joins TRBV7-2 to TRBJ2-7; D remains unclear. CDR1 SGHTA and CDR2 FQGNSA come from the germline V gene. With 6 bases removed from V and 1 base from J, the gap between germline ends came to 10 bases. CDR3 size: 13 residues. The CDR3 protein is CASRLDGSYEQYF. The CDR3 coding sequence is TGTGCCAGCAGGCTGGACGGGTCCTACGAGCAGTACTTC.

V is TRBV12-3 or TRBV12-4 and J is TRBJ2-5; D is possibly TRBD1 or TRBD2 (5 bases each). This CDR3 contains 14 residues. Trimming removed 3 bases at V and 4 bases at J, with 12 bases between. CDR3 DNA sequence: TGTGCCAGCAGTTTCGCAGGTGGGACAGAGACCCAGTACTTC. Residues: CASSFAGGTETQYF.

The chain combines TRBV6-2 or TRBV6-3 with TRBJ2-5; D is perhaps TRBD2 (5 bases). V lost 4 bases, J lost 7 bases, and 13 bases lay in between. Looked up from germline, CDR1 is MNHEY and CDR2 is SVGEGT. The CDR3 sequence is 13 residues long. This CDR3 is CASSSGNLGTQYF. The CDR3 nucleotides are TGTGCCAGCAGTTCGGGAAATCTTGGGACCCAGTACTTC.

The CDR3 DNA sequence: TGTGCCAGCAGACGGACAGGGGTTACAGATACGCAGTATTTT. This translates into CASRRTGVTDTQYF. The genes are TRBV12-3 or TRBV12-4 and TRBJ2-3; 9 bases are shared with TRBD1. The CDR3 has 14 residues. V trimming: 6 bases; J trimming: 3 bases; junction bases outside the gene matches: 4.

This clonotype was seen just once. A much larger clone differs by one base, so this may be a read error. V and J are TRBV4-3 and TRBJ2-6; D perhaps matches TRBD2 (6 bases). CDR1 and CDR2 from the germline V gene are LGHNA and YSLEER. This CDR3 has 17 residues. The CDR3 loop is CASSHRLGSSGADVLTF. DNA for the CDR3: TGCGCCAGCAGCCACCGACTAGGCTCCTCTGGGGCCGACGTCCTGACTTTC.

This chain joins TRBV9 and TRBJ2-2; D may be TRBD2 (6 bases). V lost 3 bases and J 14 bases, leaving 17 bases between the germline ends. Germline V CDR1 and CDR2: SGDLS, YYNGEE. This CDR3 spans 13 amino acids. The CDR3 DNA reads as TGTGCCAGCAGCGCCCCAGGACTACCCGACCTGTTTTTT. Protein sequence: CASSAPGLPDLFF.

This clonotype was picked up a small number of times. The CDR3 DNA sequence: TGCAGTGCTTACAGAGCCCAAGGTGAAAAACTGTTTTTT. This gives the protein CSAYRAQGEKLFF. The chain couples TRBV20-1 to TRBJ1-4; D unresolved. Germline V gene sequence: CDR1 DFQATT, CDR2 SNEGSKA (reference sequence). V was clipped by 5 bases and J by 7 bases, with 14 bases between them. The CDR3 runs to 13 residues.

The chain employs TRBV25-1 and TRBJ1-4, with D unclear. V lost 1 base to trimming and J lost 4 bases, with 7 bases between them. Germline V gives CDR1 MGHDK, CDR2 SYGVNS. The CDR3 totals 14 residues. The CDR3 DNA follows: TGTGCCAGCAGTGAATTCGGCGATAATGAAAAACTGTTTTTT. Translating gives CASSEFGDNEKLFF.

The chain employs TRBV4-2 and TRBJ2-4; 16 nucleotides align to TRBD2. The end of the DNA fits TRBJ2-5 better, so the J call may be wrong. Germline CDR1 LGHNA, CDR2 YNFKEQ. The CDR3 is made up of 20 amino acids. CDR3 sequence: CASSPFTGTSGGVMKETQYF. In DNA form, the CDR3 reads TGTGCCAGCAGCCCGTTCACCGGGACTAGCGGGGGGGTTATGAAGGAGACCCAGTACTTC.

V usage is TRBV11-2 and J usage is TRBJ2-7, with TRBD2 as a possible D gene (6 bases). Between the trimmed V and J ends, which lost 3 bases and 2 bases, there was a span of 14 bases. Germline V gene lookup returns CDR1 SGHAT and CDR2 FQNNGV. The CDR3 spans 15 residues. The chain's CDR3 is CASSFRRDPTYEQYF. The CDR3 DNA reads as TGTGCCAGCAGCTTTCGGCGGGATCCAACCTACGAGCAGTACTTC.

This chain connects TRBV6-2 or TRBV6-3 to TRBJ2-5; D unclear. The CDR3 runs to 12 residues. Germline values: CDR1 MNHEY, CDR2 SVGEGT. The ends were cut back, 9 bases at V and 1 base at J, with 9 bases in the middle. DNA of the CDR3: TGTGCCAGTACCGGACGCCAAGAGACCCAGTACTTC. The encoded protein is CASTGRQETQYF.

The chain combines TRBV7-9 with TRBJ1-2; D not resolved. The V gene lost 5 bases and the J gene lost 1 base, with 8 bases spanning the gap. CDR3 length: 13 residues. Germline V gene sequence: CDR1 SEHNR, CDR2 FQNEAQ (reference sequence). The CDR3 sequence: CASSAANNYGYTF. The CDR3 bases are TGTGCCAGCAGCGCAGCAAATAACTATGGCTACACCTTC.

The CDR3 nucleotides are TGCAGTGCTAGAGATGGTTTTCGGCGCGATCAGCCCCAGCATTTT. Protein: CSARDGFRRDQPQHF. The rearrangement joins TRBV20-1 to TRBJ1-5; D remains ambiguous. Looked up from germline, CDR1 is DFQATT and CDR2 is SNEGSKA (reference sequence). Between the trimmed V and J ends, which lost 0 bases and 5 bases, there was a span of 14 bases. The CDR3 length is 15 residues.

The chain has TRBV6-6 and TRBJ1-1; TRBD1 matches 8 bases. Germline V lookup: CDR1 MNHNY, CDR2 SVGAGI (reference sequence). The ends lost 6 bases at V and 1 base at J; junction bases unmatched: 7. This CDR3 comprises 15 residues. CDR3 region: CASRIGQGGNTEAFF. The CDR3 coding sequence is TGTGCCAGCAGGATTGGACAGGGTGGGAACACTGAAGCTTTCTTT.

The chain recombines TRBV4-3 with TRBJ1-4, with unresolved D. The CDR3 spans 15 residues. Germline values: CDR1 LGHNA, CDR2 YSLEER. Trimming took off 2 bases at V and 3 bases at J, with 10 bases between the two ends. CDR3 amino acids: CASSQFDGSNEKLFF. The DNA for the CDR3 is TGCGCCAGCAGCCAATTCGACGGGTCTAATGAAAAACTGTTTTTT.

The V call is TRBV28, the J call TRBJ2-1; a weak D match, TRBD2 (6 bases). The CDR3 runs to 14 residues. With 10 bases removed from V and 2 bases from J, the gap between germline ends came to 15 bases. CDR1 MDHEN and CDR2 SYDVKM come from the germline V gene. CDR3 sequence reads: CATSGTQTYNEQFF. The CDR3 region has the DNA TGTGCCACCTCCGGGACTCAGACCTACAATGAGCAGTTCTTC.

The V call is TRBV28, the J call TRBJ2-3, with 10 bases aligning to TRBD2. CDR1 is MDHEN, CDR2 SYDVKM, per germline. Unmatched junction bases numbered 13, after V lost 4 bases and J lost 6 bases. The CDR3 runs 17 residues. CDR3 nucleotides: TGTGCCAGCAGTTCGGCACTAGCGGGGCTACACACGGATACGCAGTATTTT. Encoded protein: CASSSALAGLHTDTQYF.

V usage is TRBV20-1 and J usage is TRBJ2-1, with TRBD2 matching 10 bases. Germline assignment: CDR1 DFQATT and CDR2 SNEGSKA (reference sequence). This CDR3 has 15 amino acids. Unmatched junction bases numbered 11, after V lost 4 bases and J lost 8 bases. The CDR3 protein is CSAIGKGLAFYEQFF. The CDR3, as DNA: TGCAGTGCTATAGGGAAGGGACTAGCGTTTTATGAGCAGTTCTTC.

This chain joins TRBV21-1 and TRBJ2-1; whether TRBD1, the table's D call, matches the DNA was not checked. TRBV21-1 is a recognized pseudogene. The CDR3 runs 15 residues. This chain's CDR3 is CASSRDRGGYNEQFF. The CDR3 DNA reads as TGTGCCAGCAGCCGTGACAGGGGAGGGTACAATGAGCAGTTCTTC.

The sample holds a few counts of this clonotype. V is TRBV4-1 and J is TRBJ2-5; D call uncertain. Germline loops: CDR1 MGHRA, CDR2 YSYEKL. The CDR3 loop spans 14 amino acids. Trimming left V 4 bases short and J 2 bases short, with 11 bases between. CDR3 bases: TGCGCCAGCAGCCGCCTTCCAACTCAAGAGACCCAGTACTTC. It translates to CASSRLPTQETQYF.